This is a list of T cell receptor beta chains from one sample in a study of blood T cell repertoires in COVID-19. The repertoire was sequenced with immunoSEQ multiplex PCR; TCRdb's copy has only in-frame clones and lacks some. The sample includes just under 95,000 clones, less than 85% of them seen just once. The specimen was peripheral blood. These receptors were taken from a man in his forties or fifties who had recovered from COVID-19. The CDR3 runs from the conserved cysteine through the conserved F or W. Fields, in order: D gene, CDR3 length, V gene, J gene, CDR3 protein. The D gene is left open where the match is weak.

NA,14,TRBV9,TRBJ1-1,CASSVQGSGTEAFF
NA,15,TRBV6-5,TRBJ1-5,CASSTGTLGNQPQHF
TRBD1,14,TRBV24-1,TRBJ2-5,CATSDRTGQETQYF
NA,14,TRBV7-2,TRBJ1-5,CASTSGGYNQPQHF
NA,13,TRBV24-1,TRBJ2-3,CATSGWGEYTQYF
TRBD2,15,TRBV7-3,TRBJ2-5,CASSSSGGKTETQYF
NA,14,TRBV28,TRBJ1-1,CASSPGGWDTEAFF
NA,14,TRBV5-1,TRBJ2-7,CASSALQGSGEQYF
TRBD1,15,TRBV19,TRBJ2-3,CASSIPRQGPDTQYF
NA,15,TRBV9,TRBJ1-3,CASSVEGGYGNTIYF
TRBD1,16,TRBV7-6,TRBJ2-5,CASSLEGTGGMETQYF
TRBD1,17,TRBV3-1/TRBV3-2,TRBJ1-1,CASSQVTLRQGGTEAFF
NA,13,TRBV11-2,TRBJ1-3,CASSLLEGNTIYF
TRBD2,16,TRBV4-1,TRBJ2-7,CASSQELAVLVYEQYF
TRBD1,14,TRBV2,TRBJ1-5,CASSVRDRSHPQHF
NA,14,TRBV5-1,TRBJ1-1,CASSFGPGKAEAFF
NA,18,TRBV28,TRBJ1-3,CASSRRPPQISSGNTIYF
NA,14,TRBV4-3,TRBJ1-3,CASSQDNSGNTIYF
NA,12,TRBV6-5,TRBJ1-1,CASSSTTGQAFF
NA,15,TRBV7-9,TRBJ1-3,CASSSALGAGNTIYF
TRBD1,12,TRBV19,TRBJ1-2,CASSETGQGYTF